This T cell receptor beta chain was found in a study of T cell responses to AZD1222 COVID-19 vaccine. Findings and limits, study-wide: Distributed over spike, vaccine-associated CD4 TCRs predominated at 160-218 and 743-854.

Comment on this clone: What it binds is not known.

The CDR3 length is 13 residues. The V end was cut by 2 bases, the J end by 8 bases, with 12 bases between. Germline CDR1 reads ENHRY; CDR2 reads SYGVKD. Generated by immunoSEQ multiplex PCR, the TCRdb table keeps only in-frame clones and is missing some. Of more than 120,000 clones in the sample, around 94% were seen once. The source of this sequence is an adult who received the AZD1222 COVID-19 vaccine. This chain links TRBV10-3 with TRBJ1-2; D is unclear. The sequenced sample was peripheral blood, obtained 28 days after the second AZD1222 dose. This CDR3 is CAISEKWREGYTF. CDR3 DNA sequence: TGTGCCATCAGTGAGAAGTGGAGGGAAGGCTACACCTTC.